A single sample is the source of the 5 T cell receptor beta chains below, sequenced in a study of T cell responses to AZD1222 COVID-19 vaccine. Clones were sequenced by immunoSEQ multiplex PCR, and TCRdb holds only the in-frame ones, with some missing. The data hold roughly 70,000 clones, with 85% observed a single time. Sample: peripheral blood, taken on day 0 of AZD1222 vaccination. These receptor sequences come from an adult in good health.

The chain links TRBV9 to TRBJ1-6; TRBD1 is a possible D gene (6 bases). V was clipped by 5 bases and J by 9 bases, with 18 bases between them. Germline loops: CDR1 SGDLS, CDR2 YYNGEE. This CDR3 has 15 residues. The CDR3 protein is CASRMGAGGGSPLHF. The CDR3 DNA reads as TGTGCCAGCAGAATGGGGGCCGGAGGGGGTTCACCCCTCCACTTT.

This sequence joins TRBV6-6 and TRBJ2-5, with 7 bases aligning to TRBD1. Germline-derived CDR1 and CDR2 are MNHNY and SVGAGI (reference sequence). J lost 4 bases, V lost 3 bases, and 2 bases had no gene match. The CDR3 sequence is 13 residues long. CDR3 loop: CASSYNRGETQYF. The CDR3, as DNA: TGTGCCAGCAGTTATAACAGGGGAGAGACCCAGTACTTC.

This chain joins TRBV6-5 and TRBJ1-4, with D hard to call. Trimming stripped 1 base from V and 0 bases from J, with 6 bases between. Germline V CDR1 and CDR2: MNHEY, SVGAGI. The CDR3 loop spans 15 amino acids. The CDR3 sequence is CASSYWAATNEKLFF. CDR3 in DNA: TGTGCCAGCAGTTACTGGGCTGCAACTAATGAAAAACTGTTTTTT.

V and J are TRBV7-8 and TRBJ1-5; tentatively, D is TRBD1 (5 bases). The CDR3 is made up of 14 amino acids. Trimming removed 8 bases from V and 5 bases from J, with 16 bases in between. Germline CDR1 SGHVS, CDR2 FQNEAQ. The CDR3 DNA is TGTGCCAGCGGCGCCAGGGTTATGGATCAGCCCCAGCATTTT. It specifies CASGARVMDQPQHF.

The J gene is TRBJ1-1, the V gene TRBV19; D is uncertain. The length of the CDR3 is 17 residues. The V and J ends lost 7 bases and 3 bases respectively, with 24 bases between them. The germline V gene encodes CDR1 LNHDA and CDR2 SQIVND (reference sequence). The CDR3 loop reads CASTPLMAQIGDTEAFF. The CDR3 coding sequence is TGTGCCAGTACCCCCCTGATGGCGCAGATAGGAGACACTGAAGCTTTCTTT.